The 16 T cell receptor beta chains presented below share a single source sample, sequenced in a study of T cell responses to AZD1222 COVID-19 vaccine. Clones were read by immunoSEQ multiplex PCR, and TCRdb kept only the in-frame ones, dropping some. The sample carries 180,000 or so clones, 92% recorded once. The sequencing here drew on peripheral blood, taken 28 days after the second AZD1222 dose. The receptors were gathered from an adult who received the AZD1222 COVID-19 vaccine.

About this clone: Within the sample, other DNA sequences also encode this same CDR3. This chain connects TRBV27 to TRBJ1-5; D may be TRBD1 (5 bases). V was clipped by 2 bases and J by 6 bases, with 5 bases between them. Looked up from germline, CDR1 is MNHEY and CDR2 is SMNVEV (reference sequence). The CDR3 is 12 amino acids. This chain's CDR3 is CASSLGGQPQHF. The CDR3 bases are TGTGCCAGCAGTTTAGGGGGTCAGCCCCAGCATTTT.

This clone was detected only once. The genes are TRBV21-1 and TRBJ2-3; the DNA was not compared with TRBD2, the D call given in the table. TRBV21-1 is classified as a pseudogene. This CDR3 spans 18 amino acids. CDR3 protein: CASSKRKPGLSSTDTQYF. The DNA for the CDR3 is TGTGCCAGCAGCAAACGAAAGCCAGGACTATCTAGCACAGATACGCAGTATTTT.

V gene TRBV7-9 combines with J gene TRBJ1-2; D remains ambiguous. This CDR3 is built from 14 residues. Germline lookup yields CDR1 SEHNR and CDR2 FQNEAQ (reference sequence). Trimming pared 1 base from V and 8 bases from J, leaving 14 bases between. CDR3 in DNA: TGTGCCAGCAGCTTAGACCCGGGAGTGAGGGGCTACACCTTC. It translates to CASSLDPGVRGYTF. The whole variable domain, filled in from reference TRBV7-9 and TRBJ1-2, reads DTGVSQNPRHKITKRGQNVTFRCDPISEHNRLYWYRQTLGQGPEFLTYFQNEAQLEKSRLLSDRFSAERPKGSFSTLEIQRTEQGDSAMYLCASSLDPGVRGYTFGSGTRLTVV.

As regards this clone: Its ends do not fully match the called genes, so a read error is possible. The DNA for the CDR3 is TGTGCCAGCACCCGGAGGGACCCCTATTTT. This codes for CASTRRDPYF. The chain employs TRBV2 and TRBJ1-5; D is possibly TRBD1 (5 bases). The germline CDR1 and CDR2 sequences are SNHLY and FYNNEI. This CDR3 is 10 amino acids long. Complete variable domain (other parts from reference TRBV2 and TRBJ1-5): EPEVTQTPSHQVTQMGQEVILRCVPISNHLYFYWYRQILGQKVEFLVSFYNNEISEKSEIFDDQFSVERPDGSNFTLKIRSTKLEDSAMYFCASTRRDPYFGDGTRLSIL.

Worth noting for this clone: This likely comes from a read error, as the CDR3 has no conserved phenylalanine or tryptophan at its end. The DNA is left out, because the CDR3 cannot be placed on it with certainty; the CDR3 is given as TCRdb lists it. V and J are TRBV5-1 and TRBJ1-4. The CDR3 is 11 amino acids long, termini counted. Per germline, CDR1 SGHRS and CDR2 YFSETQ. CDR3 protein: CASSLGRAGRG.

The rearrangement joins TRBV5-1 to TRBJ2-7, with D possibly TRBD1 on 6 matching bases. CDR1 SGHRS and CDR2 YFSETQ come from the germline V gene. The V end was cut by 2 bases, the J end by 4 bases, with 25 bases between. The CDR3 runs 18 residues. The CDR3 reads CASSFGPLTGIPSYEQYF. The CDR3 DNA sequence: TGCGCCAGCAGCTTCGGTCCGTTAACAGGGATCCCTTCGTACGAGCAGTACTTC.

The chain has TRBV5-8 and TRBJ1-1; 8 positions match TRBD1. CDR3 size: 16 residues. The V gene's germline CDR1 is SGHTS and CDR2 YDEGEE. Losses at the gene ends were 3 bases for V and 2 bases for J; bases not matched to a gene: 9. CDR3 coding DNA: TGTGCCAGCAGCTGGGGGCAGGGGGCTTATAACACTGAAGCTTTCTTT. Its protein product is CASSWGQGAYNTEAFF.

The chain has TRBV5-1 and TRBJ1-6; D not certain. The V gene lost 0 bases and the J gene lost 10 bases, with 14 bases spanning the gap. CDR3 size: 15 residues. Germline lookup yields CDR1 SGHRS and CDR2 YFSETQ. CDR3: CASSLAMGNGSPLHF. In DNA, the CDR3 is TGCGCCAGCAGCTTGGCCATGGGGAATGGGTCACCCCTCCACTTT.

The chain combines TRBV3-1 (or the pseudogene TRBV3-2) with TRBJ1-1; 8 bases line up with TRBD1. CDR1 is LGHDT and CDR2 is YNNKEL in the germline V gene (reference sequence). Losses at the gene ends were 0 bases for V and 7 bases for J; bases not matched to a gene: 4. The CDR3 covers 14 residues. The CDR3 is CASSQDQGAGEAFF. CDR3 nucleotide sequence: TGTGCCAGCAGCCAAGATCAGGGGGCTGGTGAAGCTTTCTTT.

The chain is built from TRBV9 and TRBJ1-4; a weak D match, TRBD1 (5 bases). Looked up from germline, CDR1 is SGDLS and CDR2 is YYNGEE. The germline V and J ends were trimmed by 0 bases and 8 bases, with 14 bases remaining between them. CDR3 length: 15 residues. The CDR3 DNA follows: TGTGCCAGCAGCGTAGAGGGGAGGGACGGGGAAAAACTGTTTTTT. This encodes CASSVEGRDGEKLFF.

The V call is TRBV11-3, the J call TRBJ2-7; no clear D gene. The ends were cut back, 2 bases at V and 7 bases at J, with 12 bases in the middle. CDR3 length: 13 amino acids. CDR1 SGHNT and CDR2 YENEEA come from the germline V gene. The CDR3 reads CASSLTVGGEQYF. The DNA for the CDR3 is TGTGCCAGCAGCTTAACGGTGGGTGGGGAGCAGTACTTC.

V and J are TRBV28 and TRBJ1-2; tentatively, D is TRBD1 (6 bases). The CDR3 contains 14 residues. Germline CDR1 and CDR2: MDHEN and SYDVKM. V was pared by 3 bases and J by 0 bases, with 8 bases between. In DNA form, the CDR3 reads TGTGCCAGCAGTTTGGGACACGCTAACTATGGCTACACCTTC. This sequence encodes CASSLGHANYGYTF.

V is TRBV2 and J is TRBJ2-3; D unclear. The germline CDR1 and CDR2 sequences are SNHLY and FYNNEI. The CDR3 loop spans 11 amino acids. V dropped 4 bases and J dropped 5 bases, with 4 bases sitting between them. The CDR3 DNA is TGTGCCAGCAGTGGAATAGATACGCAGTATTTT. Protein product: CASSGIDTQYF. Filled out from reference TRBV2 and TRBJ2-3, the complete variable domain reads EPEVTQTPSHQVTQMGQEVILRCVPISNHLYFYWYRQILGQKVEFLVSFYNNEISEKSEIFDDQFSVERPDGSNFTLKIRSTKLEDSAMYFCASSGIDTQYFGPGTRLTVL.

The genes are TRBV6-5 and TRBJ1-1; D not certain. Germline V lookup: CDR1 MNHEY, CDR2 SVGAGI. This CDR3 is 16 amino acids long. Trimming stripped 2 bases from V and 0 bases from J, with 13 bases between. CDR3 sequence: CASSYRRTYLNTEAFF. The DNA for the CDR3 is TGTGCCAGCAGTTACCGGCGGACGTATTTGAACACTGAAGCTTTCTTT.

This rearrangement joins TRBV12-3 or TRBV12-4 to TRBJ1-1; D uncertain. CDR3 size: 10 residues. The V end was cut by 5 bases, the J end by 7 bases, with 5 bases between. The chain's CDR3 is CASSGVEAFF. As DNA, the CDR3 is TGTGCCAGCAGTGGCGTTGAAGCTTTCTTT.

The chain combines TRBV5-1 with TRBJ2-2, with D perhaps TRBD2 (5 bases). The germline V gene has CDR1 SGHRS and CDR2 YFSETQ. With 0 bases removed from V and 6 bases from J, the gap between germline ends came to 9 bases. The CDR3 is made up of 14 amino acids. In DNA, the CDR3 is TGCGCCAGCAGCTTGGAGGCTAGCCCCGGGGAGCTGTTTTTT. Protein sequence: CASSLEASPGELFF.